One and the same sample provided the 32 T cell receptor beta chains below, sequenced in a study of T cells in tumors after PD-1 blockade. Data came from immunoSEQ multiplex PCR; TCRdb stores just in-frame clones and leaves some out. The sample records 7,900 or so clones, 55% to 65% being singletons. Regarding time point: second of two post-therapy site-matched biopsies about two months apart. Specimen: tumor tissue, collected after anti-PD-1 treatment. These receptors were collected from a human donor with basal cell carcinoma.

V is TRBV5-1 and J is TRBJ2-6; 8 positions agree with TRBD1. CDR1 is SGHRS, CDR2 YFSETQ, per germline. Trimming removed 5 bases from V and 0 bases from J; junction bases left unmatched: 10. There are 18 residues in the CDR3. The CDR3 nucleotides are TGCGCCAGCAGAAAGGACAGGGTCCTTACCTCTGGGGCCAACGTCCTGACTTTC. Protein product: CASRKDRVLTSGANVLTF.

CDR3 nucleotide sequence: TGTGCCAGCACCTACCGAGCGTCAGGCAACTATGGCTACACCTTC. Protein product: CASTYRASGNYGYTF. The chain has TRBV6-5 and TRBJ1-2; no clear D. This CDR3 comprises 15 residues. Germline-derived CDR1 and CDR2 are MNHEY and SVGAGI. The V end lost 7 bases, the J end lost 2 bases, and 17 bases lay between the germline ends.

The J gene is TRBJ2-5, the V gene TRBV5-4; D uncertain. This CDR3 spans 14 amino acids. The germline V gene has CDR1 SGHNT and CDR2 YYREEE (reference sequence). With 0 bases removed from V and 2 bases from J, the gap between germline ends came to 8 bases. This chain's CDR3 is CASSLDQDQETQYF. Here the CDR3 DNA reads TGTGCCAGCAGCTTGGATCAGGATCAAGAGACCCAGTACTTC.

This clone turned up a few times. The chain couples TRBV20-1 to TRBJ2-7; a possible D gene is TRBD1 (6 bases). CDR1 is DFQATT and CDR2 is SNEGSKA in the germline V gene (reference sequence). V lost 5 bases and J 5 bases, leaving 10 bases between the germline ends. This CDR3 is 11 amino acids long. The CDR3 bases are TGCAGTGCTTCAGGGGCACACGAGCAGTACTTC. It encodes CSASGAHEQYF.

The rearrangement uses TRBV28 and TRBJ1-3, with 10 bases identical to TRBD1. In germline, CDR1 is MDHEN, CDR2 SYDVKM. V lost 3 bases to trimming and J lost 4 bases; unmatched junction nucleotides: 9. The CDR3 contains 17 residues. CDR3 bases: TGTGCCAGCAGTTTCTCCTGGGGACAGGGGTCCGGAAACACCATATATTTT. Encoded protein: CASSFSWGQGSGNTIYF. The full variable domain, its missing parts supplied by reference TRBV28 and TRBJ1-3, is DVKVTQSSRYLVKRTGEKVFLECVQDMDHENMFWYRQDPGLGLRLIYFSYDVKMKEKGDIPEGYSVSREKKERFSLILESASTNQTSMYLCASSFSWGQGSGNTIYFGEGSWLTVV.

The V gene is TRBV18, the J gene TRBJ2-7; 9 nucleotides agree with TRBD1. V was pared by 0 bases and J by 3 bases, with 0 bases of the junction left unmatched. Per the germline V gene, CDR1 is KGHSH and CDR2 is LQKENI. CDR3 length equals 14 residues. Here the CDR3 DNA reads TGTGCCAGCTCACCACCGGGACAGGGCTACGAGCAGTACTTC. This gives the protein CASSPPGQGYEQYF.

This rearrangement joins TRBV11-2 to TRBJ2-5; 7 positions agree with TRBD1. V shed 5 bases and J 2 bases; nucleotides not matched to a gene: 14. Germline-derived CDR1 and CDR2 are SGHAT and FQNNGV. The CDR3 runs to 17 residues. CDR3 amino acids: CASSPGYRGPYQETQYF. The CDR3 DNA sequence: TGTGCCAGCAGCCCCGGGTATAGGGGGCCGTATCAAGAGACCCAGTACTTC.

The V gene is TRBV18, the J gene TRBJ2-7; 9 nucleotides agree with TRBD1. Germline lookup yields CDR1 KGHSH and CDR2 LQKENI. Germline trimming cut 4 bases from V and 5 bases from J; bases unmatched to any gene: 9. This CDR3 comprises 15 residues. This CDR3 reads CASSLWGQGNNEQYF. DNA of the CDR3: TGTGCCAGCTCACTTTGGGGACAGGGAAACAACGAGCAGTACTTC.

This clone occurred once. V is TRBV5-6 and J is TRBJ1-4, with D possibly TRBD1 on 5 matching bases. Trimming removed 4 bases at V and 1 base at J, with 14 bases between. The CDR3 totals 16 residues. The germline V gene has CDR1 SGHDT and CDR2 YYEEEE. The CDR3 protein is CASSNLGQGTNEKLFF. CDR3 DNA sequence: TGTGCCAGCAGCAACCTTGGGCAGGGAACTAATGAAAAACTGTTTTTT. Using reference TRBV5-6 and TRBJ1-4 for the parts outside the CDR3, the full variable domain is DAGVTQSPTHLIKTRGQQVTLRCSPKSGHDTVSWYQQALGQGPQFIFQYYEEEERQRGNFPDRFSGHQFPNYSSELNVNALLLGDSALYLCASSNLGQGTNEKLFFGSGTQLSVL.

By sample fraction, this clone is medium-sized. V usage is TRBV2 and J usage is TRBJ2-1, with 11 bases fitting TRBD1. Germline V gene lookup returns CDR1 SNHLY and CDR2 FYNNEI. Losses at the gene ends were 5 bases for V and 6 bases for J; bases not matched to a gene: 6. CDR3 length: 15 residues. The chain's CDR3 is CASSYPGTGGNEQFF. In DNA form, the CDR3 reads TGTGCCAGCAGTTACCCCGGGACAGGGGGCAATGAGCAGTTCTTC.

This clone showed up just a few times. The CDR3 DNA follows: TGTGCCAGCAGTTTAGGGGCTGAGGTTCGGGAAAAACTGTTTTTT. This encodes CASSLGAEVREKLFF. The chain employs TRBV27 and TRBJ1-4; D possibly corresponds to TRBD1 (5 bases). There are 15 residues in the CDR3. The V end lost 2 bases, the J end lost 8 bases, and 15 bases lay between the germline ends. The germline CDR1 and CDR2 sequences are MNHEY and SMNVEV (reference sequence).

This clone was found once. The chain is built from TRBV6-4 and TRBJ1-6, with D hard to call. CDR3 size: 13 residues. Trimming shortened V by 4 bases and J by 6 bases, and 7 bases separated the two germline ends. Germline values: CDR1 MRHNA, CDR2 SNTAGT. The CDR3 nucleotides read TGTGCCAGCAGTGTCGTTGTTAATTCACCCCTCCACTTT. This codes for CASSVVVNSPLHF.

The V call is TRBV7-9, the J call TRBJ1-1; D remains ambiguous. Deletions cut 4 bases from V and 2 bases from J, with 17 bases between. CDR3 size: 16 residues. Germline loops: CDR1 SEHNR, CDR2 FQNEAQ (reference sequence). CDR3 region: CASSSRVSQRNTEAFF. The CDR3 nucleotides read TGTGCCAGCAGCTCGAGGGTCAGCCAACGAAACACTGAAGCTTTCTTT.

As regards this clone: The junction and the germline gene differ at one end; a read error may be behind it. The sample contains more than one DNA sequence encoding this CDR3. This chain links TRBV6-4 with TRBJ1-1, with D maybe TRBD1 (6 bases). The CDR3 is made up of 13 amino acids. Looked up from germline, CDR1 is MRHNA and CDR2 is SNTAGT. CDR3 protein: CASSERRGAEAFF. The CDR3 DNA sequence: TGTGCCAGCAGTGAAAGGAGGGGGGCGGAAGCTTTTTTT.

This clone was found a few times. The V and J genes are TRBV18 and TRBJ2-7; D may be TRBD1 (6 bases). V gave up 6 bases and J gave up 6 bases, with 21 bases separating them. Germline V CDR1 and CDR2: KGHSH, LQKENI. CDR3 length: 15 amino acids. CDR3 coding DNA: TGTGCCAGCTCTACGACACAGGGAGAGATTGGCGAGCAGTACTTC. Its protein product is CASSTTQGEIGEQYF.

The rearrangement links TRBV19 to TRBJ1-1; D may be TRBD1 (5 bases). Trimming shortened V by 5 bases and J by 1 base, and 14 bases separated the two germline ends. The germline V gene encodes CDR1 LNHDA and CDR2 SQIVND (reference sequence). The CDR3 sequence is 15 residues long. The CDR3 region is CASSLRDPPNTEAFF. The CDR3 coding sequence is TGTGCCAGTAGTCTTCGGGACCCACCGAACACTGAAGCTTTCTTT. Based on the CDR3 plus reference TRBV19 and TRBJ1-1, the full variable domain is DGGITQSPKYLFRKEGQNVTLSCEQNLNHDAMYWYRQDPGQGLRLIYYSQIVNDFQKGDIAEGYSVSREKKESFPLTVTSAQKNPTAFYLCASSLRDPPNTEAFFGQGTRLTVV.

J is TRBJ2-7 and V is TRBV19, with 8 bases lining up with TRBD2. Germline values: CDR1 LNHDA, CDR2 SQIVND (reference sequence). The V gene end was trimmed by 2 bases and the J gene end by 2 bases; junction bases not matched to a gene: 5. The CDR3 covers 15 residues. The CDR3 sequence: CASSILAGGTYEQYF. The CDR3 DNA is TGTGCCAGTAGTATACTGGCGGGGGGAACCTACGAGCAGTACTTC.

This clone is deemed hyperexpanded (1% or more). The V call is TRBV19, the J call TRBJ1-1; D not resolved. CDR3 length: 12 residues. The V and J ends lost 5 bases and 4 bases respectively, with 8 bases between them. Germline CDR1 and CDR2: LNHDA and SQIVND (reference sequence). CDR3 amino acids: CASSPLGTEAFF. The CDR3 nucleotides read TGTGCCAGTAGTCCCTTGGGCACTGAAGCTTTCTTT.

The chain joins TRBV15 to TRBJ2-5; TRBD1 is a possible D gene (5 bases). Trimming removed 5 bases from V and 2 bases from J, with 12 bases in between. The CDR3 loop spans 14 amino acids. CDR1 LNHNV and CDR2 YYDKDF come from the germline V gene (reference sequence). The CDR3 DNA reads TGTGCCACCAGCCCAGGACACAATCAAGAGACCCAGTACTTC. It yields the protein CATSPGHNQETQYF.

The V gene is TRBV5-1, the J gene TRBJ2-7; D unclear. Trimming removed 0 bases from V and 3 bases from J, with 10 bases in between. The germline gives CDR1 SGHRS, CDR2 YFSETQ. There are 14 residues in the CDR3. In DNA, the CDR3 is TGCGCCAGCAGCTTGGCCTCAGATCGCTACGAGCAGTACTTC. Translating it yields CASSLASDRYEQYF.

The V gene is TRBV9, the J gene TRBJ2-7; D might be TRBD2 (5 bases). The CDR3 is made up of 13 amino acids. The germline V gene has CDR1 SGDLS and CDR2 YYNGEE. The V and J ends lost 0 bases and 5 bases respectively, with 9 bases between them. CDR3 DNA: TGTGCCAGCAGCGTAGGCGGGCCCGACGAGCAGTACTTC. This encodes CASSVGGPDEQYF.

This clone has only one observation. CDR3 region: CATSDPRDRGGDTQYF. The CDR3 DNA follows: TGTGCCACCAGTGACCCTCGGGACAGGGGTGGAGATACGCAGTATTTT. This sequence joins TRBV24-1 and TRBJ2-3; 10 bases agree with TRBD1. Per the germline V gene, CDR1 is KGHDR and CDR2 is SFDVKD. The CDR3 is made up of 16 amino acids. Losses at the gene ends were 4 bases for V and 5 bases for J; bases not matched to a gene: 8.

This clone has just a few counts. The CDR3 spells CASSLALSRTQETQYF. CDR3 nucleotide sequence: TGTGCCAGCAGCTTAGCGCTAAGTAGGACCCAAGAGACCCAGTACTTC. The V gene is TRBV7-8, the J gene TRBJ2-5; D not certain. Germline values: CDR1 SGHVS, CDR2 FQNEAQ. This CDR3 contains 16 residues. V was pared by 0 bases and J by 1 base, with 12 bases between.

The chain has TRBV6-5 and TRBJ2-1; TRBD2 matches at 10 bases. The CDR3 extends over 15 amino acids. V lost 5 bases and J lost 4; bases outside the gene matches: 5. CDR1 and CDR2 from the germline V gene are MNHEY and SVGAGI. The CDR3 is CASSLLAGTYNEQFF. The CDR3 DNA reads as TGTGCCAGCAGTCTACTAGCGGGGACTTACAATGAGCAGTTCTTC.

The chain carries TRBV19 and TRBJ1-1; D might be TRBD1 (5 bases). The CDR3 is made up of 12 amino acids. With 2 bases removed from V and 7 bases from J, the gap between germline ends came to 8 bases. Germline V lookup: CDR1 LNHDA, CDR2 SQIVND (reference sequence). CDR3 coding DNA: TGTGCCAGTAGTATAAGGGGAAGTGAAGCTTTCTTT. As protein: CASSIRGSEAFF.

This clone was found a few times. The chain recombines TRBV27 with TRBJ2-6; D is uncertain. V shed 10 bases and J shed 0 bases, with 13 bases lying between them. The CDR3 extends over 15 amino acids. The germline CDR1 and CDR2 sequences are MNHEY and SMNVEV (reference sequence). CDR3 DNA sequence: TGTGCCACTAGGGCCGACCTCTCTGGGGCCAACGTCCTGACTTTC. Encoded protein: CATRADLSGANVLTF.

This sequence joins TRBV12-3 or TRBV12-4 and TRBJ1-2; TRBD1 matches 7 bases. The CDR3 extends over 13 amino acids. With 6 bases clipped from V and 6 bases from J, the junction kept 7 bases outside the gene matches. For the CDR3, the DNA is TGTGCCAGCAGCCAAACAGGGGTTGATGGCTACACCTTC. Its protein is CASSQTGVDGYTF.

The chain recombines TRBV6-1 with TRBJ1-5; D not certain. V was clipped by 1 base and J by 5 bases, with 6 bases between them. The CDR3 totals 13 residues. CDR1 MNHNS and CDR2 SASEGT come from the germline V gene. The chain's CDR3 is CASSEGDDQPQHF. The CDR3 DNA sequence: TGTGCCAGCAGTGAAGGGGATGATCAGCCCCAGCATTTT.

The genes are TRBV7-9 and TRBJ2-6, with TRBD2 identical over 14 bases. Germline V gives CDR1 SEHNR, CDR2 FQNEAQ (reference sequence). The trim removed 6 bases at V and 0 bases at J, leaving 7 bases unmatched. The CDR3 has 19 residues. CDR3 region: CASRWTSGGLVSGANVLTF. The CDR3 DNA is TGTGCCAGCAGATGGACTAGCGGGGGGCTCGTCTCTGGGGCCAACGTCCTGACTTTC.

V is TRBV10-1 and J is TRBJ2-7, with D hard to call. From germline, CDR1 is WNHNN and CDR2 SYGVQD (reference sequence). Deletions cut 2 bases from V and 2 bases from J, with 10 bases between. CDR3 length equals 14 residues. The CDR3 sequence is CASSETEVAYEQYF. The DNA of the CDR3 is TGCGCCAGCAGTGAGACAGAGGTTGCCTACGAGCAGTACTTC.

There are a few counts of this clone. The sample holds other DNA sequences that translate to the same CDR3. The chain is built from TRBV3-1 (or the pseudogene TRBV3-2) and TRBJ2-7; the D is unclear. The CDR3 has 12 amino acids. Looked up from germline, CDR1 is LGHDT and CDR2 is YNNKEL (reference sequence). Trimming removed 2 bases from V and 6 bases from J, with 8 bases in between. Here the CDR3 DNA reads TGTGCCAGCAGCCAAACTGGGGTCGAGCAGTACTTC. It yields the protein CASSQTGVEQYF.

Only a few counts were recorded for this clone. The CDR3 DNA reads TGTGCCAGCAGCTTCAAGGGGACAGGGAGTCACTACGAGCAGTACTTC. Encoded protein: CASSFKGTGSHYEQYF. The gene calls are TRBV13 and TRBJ2-7, with 9 positions matching TRBD1. The junction had 9 bases not matched to a gene; V was cut back by 3 bases and J by 3 bases. Germline V CDR1 and CDR2: PRHDT, FYEKMQ (reference sequence). The CDR3 is 16 residues long.